Each of the 24 T cell receptor beta chains below was sequenced from the same sample in a study of hypomethylating agent response in myelodysplastic syndrome. Using immunoSEQ multiplex PCR, the repertoire was profiled, and TCRdb retains in-frame clones only, with some absent. This sample has some 9,600 clones, with 83% found just once. The input for sequencing was bone marrow, taken before or after starting hypomethylating agent treatment for myelodysplastic syndrome (not recorded which). The receptors stem from a human donor with myelodysplastic syndrome.

The gene calls are TRBV27 and TRBJ2-3; D is possibly TRBD1 (6 bases). Germline V CDR1 and CDR2: MNHEY, SMNVEV (reference sequence). The V end lost 2 bases, the J end lost 5 bases, and 11 bases lay between the germline ends. This CDR3 has 14 amino acids. This CDR3 reads CASSLDRLRDTQYF. The CDR3 nucleotides read TGTGCCAGCAGTTTAGACAGGTTACGAGATACGCAGTATTTT.

J is TRBJ2-7 and V is TRBV20-1; perhaps TRBD1 as D (5 bases). The CDR3 is 10 residues long. The V gene's germline CDR1 is DFQATT and CDR2 SNEGSKA (reference sequence). The V end was cut by 3 bases, the J end by 7 bases, with 7 bases between. The CDR3 region is CSASREEQYF. Here the CDR3 DNA reads TGCAGTGCTAGCAGGGAAGAGCAGTACTTC.

Worth noting for this clone: The junction differs from germline at one of its ends, possibly a read error. The chain combines TRBV11-2 with TRBJ2-3; 11 positions agree with TRBD1. This CDR3 spans 15 amino acids. Germline lookup yields CDR1 SGHAT and CDR2 FQNNGV. As DNA, the CDR3 is TGTGCCAGCAGCCTAGAGGGACAGGGGGCAGATACGCAGTATTTT. Residues: CASSLEGQGADTQYF.

The V call is TRBV15, the J call TRBJ2-3; 7 nucleotides agree with TRBD2. The ends lost 1 base at V and 0 bases at J; junction bases unmatched: 10. Germline lookup yields CDR1 LNHNV and CDR2 YYDKDF (reference sequence). This CDR3 spans 18 amino acids. The chain's CDR3 is CATSRGLIAGRSTDTQYF. Here the CDR3 DNA reads TGTGCCACCAGCAGAGGGCTCATAGCGGGCCGAAGCACAGATACGCAGTATTTT.

The chain uses TRBV2 and TRBJ2-7; no definite D call. Germline V gene lookup returns CDR1 SNHLY and CDR2 FYNNEI. The length of the CDR3 is 13 residues. V was shortened by 3 bases and J by 6 bases, with 12 bases between the two germline ends. The CDR3 sequence: CASSENPFGEQYF. The CDR3 DNA is TGTGCCAGCAGTGAGAATCCCTTCGGCGAGCAGTACTTC.

This clone was detected once. V and J are TRBV5-4 and TRBJ2-7; D not resolved. The V end was cut by 5 bases, the J end by 0 bases, with 15 bases between. The CDR3 loop spans 15 amino acids. Germline values: CDR1 SGHNT, CDR2 YYREEE (reference sequence). CDR3 in DNA: TGTGCCAGCAGTTATGGAGTTGAAGTCTCCTACGAGCAGTACTTC. Protein: CASSYGVEVSYEQYF.

The V call is TRBV27, the J call TRBJ1-6; possibly TRBD1 for D (6 bases). Trimming pared 2 bases from V and 6 bases from J, leaving 14 bases between. The CDR3 spans 16 residues. The germline CDR1 and CDR2 sequences are MNHEY and SMNVEV (reference sequence). CDR3 DNA: TGTGCCAGCAGTTTACGCTTTGACAGGCTTAATTCACCCCTCCACTTT. Amino acid sequence: CASSLRFDRLNSPLHF.

The genes are TRBV21-1 and TRBJ2-7; the tabulated D call, TRBD2, remains unverified against the DNA. TRBV21-1 counts as a pseudogene. The CDR3 contains 12 residues. CDR3 region: CASSKEPHEQYF. CDR3 in DNA: TGTGCCAGCAGCAAAGAGCCCCACGAGCAGTACTTC.

The chain joins TRBV15 to TRBJ2-2; D may correspond to TRBD1 or TRBD2 (5 bases each). The CDR3 totals 16 residues. Looked up from germline, CDR1 is LNHNV and CDR2 is YYDKDF (reference sequence). V was cut by 0 bases and J by 4 bases, with 12 bases left in between. The CDR3 region is CATSRDRGSATGELFF. As DNA, the CDR3 is TGTGCCACCAGCAGAGATCGGGGCTCCGCCACCGGGGAGCTGTTTTTT.

The V and J genes are TRBV5-6 and TRBJ1-2; 7 bases fit TRBD1. This CDR3 has 14 amino acids. V shed 2 bases and J 5 bases; nucleotides not matched to a gene: 6. Germline V gene sequence: CDR1 SGHDT, CDR2 YYEEEE. CDR3 nucleotide sequence: TGTGCCAGCAGCTTCCCCGGGACAGAATATGGCTACACCTTC. It codes for CASSFPGTEYGYTF.

The chain recombines TRBV11-2 with TRBJ2-3; 11 bases align to TRBD2. The J segment lost 3 bases and the V segment lost 2 bases, leaving 4 bases of the junction unmatched. CDR1 SGHAT and CDR2 FQNNGV come from the germline V gene. CDR3 length: 16 amino acids. The DNA of the CDR3 is TGTGCCAGCAGCTTATTAGCGGGAGGGAGGACAGATACGCAGTATTTT. It encodes CASSLLAGGRTDTQYF.

The V gene is TRBV10-2, the J gene TRBJ2-5; TRBD2 agrees at 11 bases. The CDR3 spans 16 residues. Germline lookup yields CDR1 WSHSY and CDR2 SAAADI. The J segment lost 0 bases and the V segment lost 9 bases, leaving 9 bases of the junction unmatched. CDR3 sequence: CASSSGGAIHQETQYF. CDR3 nucleotide sequence: TGCGCCAGTAGTAGCGGGGGGGCGATTCACCAAGAGACCCAGTACTTC.

The rearrangement joins TRBV6-6 to TRBJ1-4; 8 bases line up with TRBD1. Germline CDR1 and CDR2: MNHNY and SVGAGI (reference sequence). After removal of 6 bases from V and 7 bases from J, the junction contained 7 bases not matched to a gene. The CDR3 spans 14 residues. The CDR3 DNA is TGTGCCAGCAGCCCAACAGGGGGTGGTGAAAAACTGTTTTTT. Translating gives CASSPTGGGEKLFF.

CDR3: CASGSGQNTGELFF. CDR3 nucleotides: TGTGCTAGTGGTTCTGGACAGAACACCGGGGAGCTGTTTTTT. The rearrangement links TRBV12-5 to TRBJ2-2, with D possibly matching TRBD1 (5 bases). CDR3 size: 14 residues. V was shortened by 4 bases and J by 1 base, with 7 bases between the two germline ends. CDR1 LGHNT and CDR2 FRNRAP come from the germline V gene.

The rearrangement joins TRBV30 to TRBJ2-3; 7 bases agree with TRBD2. This CDR3 is built from 14 residues. The ends lost 7 bases at V and 0 bases at J; junction bases unmatched: 7. The germline V gene has CDR1 GTSNPN and CDR2 SVGIG (reference sequence). CDR3 in amino acids: CAFRSSGSTDTQYF. The CDR3 DNA reads TGTGCCTTTAGATCTAGCGGTAGCACAGATACGCAGTATTTT.

This sequence joins TRBV27 and TRBJ1-6, with D perhaps matching TRBD1 (5 bases). V was trimmed by 0 bases and J by 14 bases, leaving 14 bases between them. CDR1 is MNHEY and CDR2 is SMNVEV in the germline V gene (reference sequence). CDR3 length equals 14 residues. This CDR3 is CASSLSRQLSTLHF. CDR3 nucleotide sequence: TGTGCCAGCAGTTTATCTCGACAGCTTTCGACCCTCCACTTT.

The CDR3 DNA follows: TGTGCCAGCTCACCACTATCCGGAGCTAACTATGGCTACACCTTC. Translating it yields CASSPLSGANYGYTF. The chain has TRBV18 and TRBJ1-2; no reliable D call. Deletions cut 1 base from V and 0 bases from J, with 9 bases between. The CDR3 is 15 residues long. Per the germline V gene, CDR1 is KGHSH and CDR2 is LQKENI.

This clone was counted a few times. The rearrangement uses TRBV20-1 and TRBJ1-5; the D is unclear. V dropped 7 bases and J dropped 4 bases, with 5 bases sitting between them. The CDR3 sequence is 10 residues long. Looked up from germline, CDR1 is DFQATT and CDR2 is SNEGSKA (reference sequence). CDR3 in DNA: TGCAGTGTCTCGAATCAGCCCCAGCATTTT. This translates into CSVSNQPQHF.

Only a few counts were recorded for this clone. The V gene is TRBV7-2, the J gene TRBJ2-1; TRBD1 might be the D (5 bases). The CDR3 length is 12 residues. CDR1 SGHTA and CDR2 FQGNSA come from the germline V gene. V lost 6 bases, J lost 12 bases, and 15 bases lay in between. CDR3 DNA: TGTGCCAGCAGTCAGCAGGGCAGAACGCAGTTCTTC. This gives the protein CASSQQGRTQFF.

The chain is built from TRBV29-1 and TRBJ1-2; TRBD1 agrees at 8 bases. The CDR3 contains 12 residues. Trimming at V came to 8 bases and at J to 7 bases, leaving 9 bases not matched to a gene. Looked up from germline, CDR1 is SQVTM and CDR2 is ANQGSEA. The CDR3 protein is CSTGQGGRGYTF. The CDR3 bases are TGCAGCACTGGACAGGGAGGACGTGGCTACACCTTC.

The rearrangement uses TRBV2 and TRBJ1-4; 8 bases agree with TRBD1. V was pared by 4 bases and J by 8 bases, with 9 bases of the junction left unmatched. This CDR3 is built from 15 residues. Germline V gene lookup returns CDR1 SNHLY and CDR2 FYNNEI. In nucleotides, the CDR3 is TGTGCCAGCAGTGCCGACAGGGGATTTCGCGAAAAACTGTTTTTT. This translates into CASSADRGFREKLFF.

This sequence joins TRBV25-1 and TRBJ1-2; D uncertain. Germline V gene data show CDR1 as MGHDK and CDR2 as SYGVNS. Trimming shortened V by 2 bases and J by 4 bases, and 8 bases separated the two germline ends. The CDR3 covers 13 residues. This CDR3 reads CASSEGQLYGYTF. CDR3 DNA: TGTGCCAGCAGTGAAGGTCAGCTCTATGGCTACACCTTC.

The chain employs TRBV18 and TRBJ1-3; 7 positions match TRBD1. Unmatched junction bases numbered 2, after V lost 1 base and J lost 2 bases. The CDR3 consists of 15 residues. From germline, CDR1 is KGHSH and CDR2 LQKENI. The CDR3 coding sequence is TGTGCCAGCTCACCACAGGGGGCTGCTGGAAACACCATATATTTT. Translation: CASSPQGAAGNTIYF.

The V call is TRBV30, the J call TRBJ1-5; D call uncertain. Germline CDR1 GTSNPN, CDR2 SVGIG (reference sequence). V was clipped by 1 base and J by 1 base, with 29 bases between them. CDR3 length: 21 residues. In nucleotides, the CDR3 is TGTGCCTGGAGTGCTTCTCCCTCTGGTAAGTACACCTTGGGGAGCAATCAGCCCCAGCATTTT. Translation gives CAWSASPSGKYTLGSNQPQHF.